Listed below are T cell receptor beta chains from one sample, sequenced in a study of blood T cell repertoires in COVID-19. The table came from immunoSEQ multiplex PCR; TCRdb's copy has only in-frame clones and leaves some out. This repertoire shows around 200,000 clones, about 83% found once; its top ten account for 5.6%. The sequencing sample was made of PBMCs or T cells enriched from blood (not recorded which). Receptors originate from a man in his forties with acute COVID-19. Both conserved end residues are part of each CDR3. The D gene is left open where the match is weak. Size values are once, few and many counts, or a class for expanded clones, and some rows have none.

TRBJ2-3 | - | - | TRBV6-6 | TGTGCCAGCAGACGAGGAGGGGACACAGATACGCAGTATTTT | CASRRGGDTDTQYF
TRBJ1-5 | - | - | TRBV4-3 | TGCGCCAGCAGCCAAGAACTGGATCAGCCCCAGCATTTT | CASSQELDQPQHF
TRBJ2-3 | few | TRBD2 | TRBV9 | TGTGCCAGCAGCGTAGCTAGCGGGGGGGATACGCAGTATTTT | CASSVASGGDTQYF
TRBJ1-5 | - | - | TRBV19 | TGTGCCAGTAGTCCAGGGCTTTCGGCCCAGCATTTT | CASSPGLSAQHF
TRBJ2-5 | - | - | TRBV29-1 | TGCAGCGTTGAAGTCCAACAAGAGACCCAGTACTTC | CSVEVQQETQYF
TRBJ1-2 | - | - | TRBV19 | TGTGCCAGTAGCCCTGGTGGGCCGGCTTACACCTTC | CASSPGGPAYTF
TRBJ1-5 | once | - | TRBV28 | TGTGCCAGCACCTCGGGGTCGCATCAGCCCCAGCATTTT | CASTSGSHQPQHF
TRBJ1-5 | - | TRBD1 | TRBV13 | TGTGCCAGCAGCCGACAGGGGAATCAGCCCCAGCATTTT | CASSRQGNQPQHF
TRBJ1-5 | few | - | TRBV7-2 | TGTGCCAGCAGCCAACAACAGGGCAGCCAGCCCCAGCATTTT | CASSQQQGSQPQHF
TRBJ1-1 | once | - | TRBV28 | TGTGCCAGCAGTTCGGCGACGGAGAGTAACACTGAAGCTTTCTTT | CASSSATESNTEAFF
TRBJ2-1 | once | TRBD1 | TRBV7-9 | TGTGCCAGCAGCTCCGACAGGGTAATTGGGTGGCAGTTCTTC | CASSSDRVIGWQFF
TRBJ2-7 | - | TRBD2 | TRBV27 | TGTGCCAGCGGCTCGGGAAAGCTAGCGGCCGATGGGAGAGCCACCCCCTACGAGCAGTACTTC | CASGSGKLAADGRATPYEQYF
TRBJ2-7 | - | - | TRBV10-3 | TGTGCCATCAAGGGCAGGGGCTACGAGCAGTACTTC | CAIKGRGYEQYF
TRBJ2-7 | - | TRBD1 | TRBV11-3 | TGTGCCAGCAGCTTAGTGACAGGGTCGGAAGAGCAGTACTTC | CASSLVTGSEEQYF
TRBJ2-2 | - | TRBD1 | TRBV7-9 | TGTGCCAGCAGCCAAATACCGGGACAGGGTATAGCCGGGGAGCTGTTTTTT | CASSQIPGQGIAGELFF
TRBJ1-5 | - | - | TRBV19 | TGTGCCAGTAGTCAAGGGAGGGATCAGCCCCAGCATTTT | CASSQGRDQPQHF
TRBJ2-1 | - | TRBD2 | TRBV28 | TGTGCCAGCAGCCCCAATAGCGGGGCCCCCCCCAATGAGCAGTTCTTC | CASSPNSGAPPNEQFF
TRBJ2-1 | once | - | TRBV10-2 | TGCGCCAGCTCGGGGACTCCTTACAATGAGCAGTTCTTC | CASSGTPYNEQFF
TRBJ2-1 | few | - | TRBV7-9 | TGTGCCAGCAGACACAGCGGCCCGGGGAGGTACAATGAGCAGTTCTTC | CASRHSGPGRYNEQFF
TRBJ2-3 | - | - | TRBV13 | TGTGCCAGCAGCGGCCTGGGGGGGCGGGGCACAGATACGCAGTATTTT | CASSGLGGRGTDTQYF
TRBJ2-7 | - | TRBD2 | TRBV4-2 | TGTGCCAGCAGCCCCTGGACTAGCGGGAGAAGTTACGAGCAGTACTTC | CASSPWTSGRSYEQYF
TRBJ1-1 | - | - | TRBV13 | TGTGCCAGCAGCAAGATGGACAGATTGAACACTGAAGCTTTCTTT | CASSKMDRLNTEAFF
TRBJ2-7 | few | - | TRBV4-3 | TGCGCCAGCAGCCAAGTAGGGGGTTTCGAGCAGTACTTC | CASSQVGGFEQYF
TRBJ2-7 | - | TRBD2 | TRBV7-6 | TGTGCCAGCAGCTTACCGGCTAGCGGCACCTACGAGCAGTACTTC | CASSLPASGTYEQYF
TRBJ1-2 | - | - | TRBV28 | TGTGCCACCTTCCCGTTACAGGGACGTACTCAAGCTAACTATGGCTACACCTTC | CATFPLQGRTQANYGYTF
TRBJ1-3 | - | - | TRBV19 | TGTGCCAGTAGTTCCCTAACAGGGACTGGAAACACCATATATTTT | CASSSLTGTGNTIYF
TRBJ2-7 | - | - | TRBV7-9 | TGTGCCAGCAGCCTAACGACTGAAACCTACGAGCAGTACTTC | CASSLTTETYEQYF
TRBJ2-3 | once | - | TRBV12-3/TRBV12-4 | TGTGCCAGCAGTTTAGGCGCAGATACGCAGTATTTT | CASSLGADTQYF
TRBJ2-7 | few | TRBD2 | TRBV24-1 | TGTGCCACCAGAGCGGGGGGTCTCAACGAGCAGTACTTC | CATRAGGLNEQYF
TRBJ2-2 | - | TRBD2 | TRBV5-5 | TGTGCCAGCAGCGCGGGACTAGCGGAGAACACCGGGGAGCTGTTTTTT | CASSAGLAENTGELFF
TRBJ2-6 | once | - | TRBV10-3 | TGTGCCATCAGTGAGAGGAGAGTCCCCAGGGTCCCTGGGGCCAACGTCCTGACTTTC | CAISERRVPRVPGANVLTF
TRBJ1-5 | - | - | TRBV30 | TGTGCCTGGAGTGTCTTCCCAGGGCAGCCCCAGCATTTT | CAWSVFPGQPQHF
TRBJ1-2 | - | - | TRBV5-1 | TGCGCCAGCAGCTTGGGGAGATTTAACTATGGCTACACCTTC | CASSLGRFNYGYTF
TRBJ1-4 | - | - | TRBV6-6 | TGTGCCACCCGGGGGGCAACTAATGAAAAACTGTTTTTT | CATRGATNEKLFF
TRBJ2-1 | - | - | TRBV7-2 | TGTGCCAGCAGCTACACTGGGTGGAGGTACAATGAGCAGTTCTTC | CASSYTGWRYNEQFF
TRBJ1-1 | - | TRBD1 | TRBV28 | TGTGCCAGCAGTTCCGGGACAGGAAGATACACTGAAGCTTTCTTT | CASSSGTGRYTEAFF
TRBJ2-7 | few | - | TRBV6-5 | TGTGCCAGCAGTTACTCTCCCCAATACGAGCAGTACTTC | CASSYSPQYEQYF
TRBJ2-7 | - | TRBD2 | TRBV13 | TGTGCCAGCAGCACATCAGTAGCGGGAGCTGTATACGAGCAGTACTTC | CASSTSVAGAVYEQYF
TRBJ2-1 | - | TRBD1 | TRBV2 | TGTGCCAGCAGTGTGACAGGGGGTCAGGGTGAGCAGTTCTTC | CASSVTGGQGEQFF
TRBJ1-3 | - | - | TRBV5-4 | TGTGCCAGCAGCTTGATCGGTCAAAACACCATATATTTT | CASSLIGQNTIYF
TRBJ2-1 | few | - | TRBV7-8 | TGTGCCAGCAGCTCGGAACGGGGCAATGAGCAGTTCTTC | CASSSERGNEQFF
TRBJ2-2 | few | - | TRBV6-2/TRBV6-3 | TGTGCCAGCAGTCGTGCGGGTAACACCGGGGAGCTGTTTTTT | CASSRAGNTGELFF
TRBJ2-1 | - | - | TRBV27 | TGTGCCAGTACCAGGGTGAGCGGGTGGTACAATGAGCAGTTCTTC | CASTRVSGWYNEQFF
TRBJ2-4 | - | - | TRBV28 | TGTGCCAGCAGACGGGACTTTTCTCTAGCCAAAAACATTCAGTACTTC | CASRRDFSLAKNIQYF
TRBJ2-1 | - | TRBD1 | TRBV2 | TGTGCCAGCAGTACCGCGGGACAGGGTTCTGAGCAGTTCTTC | CASSTAGQGSEQFF
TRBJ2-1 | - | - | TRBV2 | TGTGCCAGCAGTGAGTGGAACAGTTCCTACAATGAGCAGTTCTTC | CASSEWNSSYNEQFF
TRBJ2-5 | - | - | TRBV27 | TGTGCCAGCAGCTTCGCGGGGTTGGCCCAAGAGACCCAGTACTTC | CASSFAGLAQETQYF
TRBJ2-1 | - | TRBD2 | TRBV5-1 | TGCGCCAGCAGCATGACTAGCGGACCATACAATGAGCAGTTCTTC | CASSMTSGPYNEQFF
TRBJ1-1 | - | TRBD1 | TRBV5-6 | TGTGCCAGCAGCCCGGACAGGGGGCGGAGAGTCCCTGAAGCTTTCTTT | CASSPDRGRRVPEAFF
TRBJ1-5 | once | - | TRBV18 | TGTGCCAGCTCAGGACAAAGCAATCAGCCCCAGCATTTT | CASSGQSNQPQHF
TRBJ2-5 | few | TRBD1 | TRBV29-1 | TGCAGCGTTGGAAGGACAGGGGTCATAAGGACGTTGGAGACCCAGTACTTC | CSVGRTGVIRTLETQYF
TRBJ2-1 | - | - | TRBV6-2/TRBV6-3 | TGTGCCAGCAGTGTCTATCTAGCAAGCAATGAGCAGTTCTTC | CASSVYLASNEQFF